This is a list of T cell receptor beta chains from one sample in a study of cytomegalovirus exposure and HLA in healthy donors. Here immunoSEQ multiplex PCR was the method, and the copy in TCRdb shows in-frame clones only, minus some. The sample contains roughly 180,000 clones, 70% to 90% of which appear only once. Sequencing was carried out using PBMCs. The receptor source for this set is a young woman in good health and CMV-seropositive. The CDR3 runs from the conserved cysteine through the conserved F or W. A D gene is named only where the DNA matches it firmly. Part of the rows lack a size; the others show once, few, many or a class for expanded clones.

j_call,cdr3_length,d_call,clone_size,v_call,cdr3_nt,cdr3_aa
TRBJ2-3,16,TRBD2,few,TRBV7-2,TGTGCCAGCAGCTCGCTAGCGGGGGGGCCCCTTAATACGCAGTATTTT,CASSSLAGGPLNTQYF
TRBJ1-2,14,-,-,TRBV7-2,TGTGCCAGCAGCCCTGACGGGTTGTCTAGCGGCTACACCTTC,CASSPDGLSSGYTF
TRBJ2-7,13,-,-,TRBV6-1,TGTGCCAGCAACCCCGACAGCCCCTACGAGCAGTACTTC,CASNPDSPYEQYF
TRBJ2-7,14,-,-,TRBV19,TGTGCCAGTAGTTCCCAGGGTACTGGCTACGAGCAGTACTTC,CASSSQGTGYEQYF
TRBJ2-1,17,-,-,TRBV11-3,TGTGCCAGCAGCACCAGCTGGTTGGGGGGGCCGTACAATGAGCAGTTCTTC,CASSTSWLGGPYNEQFF
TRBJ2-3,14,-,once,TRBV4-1,TGCGCCAGCAGCCAAGAAGGACTCTTAGATACGCAGTATTTT,CASSQEGLLDTQYF
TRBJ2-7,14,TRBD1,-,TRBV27,TGTGCCAGCAGTCGGCAGGGGGAGCGCTACGAGCAGTACTTC,CASSRQGERYEQYF
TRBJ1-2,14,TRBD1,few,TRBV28,TGTGCCAGCAGCCCCAGGGGGCCGGTCTATGGCTACACCTTC,CASSPRGPVYGYTF
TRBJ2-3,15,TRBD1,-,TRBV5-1,TGCGCCAGCAGCTTAAGACAGGGGAGCTCGGATACGCAGTATTTT,CASSLRQGSSDTQYF
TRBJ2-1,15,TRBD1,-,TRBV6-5,TGTGCCAGCAGTTCGACGACAGGGTCCTACAATGAGCAGTTCTTC,CASSSTTGSYNEQFF
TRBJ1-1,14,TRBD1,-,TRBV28,TGTGCCAGCACTGAGACAGGGTTGAACACTGAAGCTTTCTTT,CASTETGLNTEAFF
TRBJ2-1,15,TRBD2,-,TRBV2,TGTGCCAGCAGTGATAAGACTAGCGGGTACAATGAGCAGTTCTTC,CASSDKTSGYNEQFF
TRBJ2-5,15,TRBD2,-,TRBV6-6,TGTGCCAGCAGTTACTCGGGACTAGTACAAGAGACCCAGTACTTC,CASSYSGLVQETQYF
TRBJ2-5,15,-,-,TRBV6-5,TGTGCCAGCATGCCAGACCGGGGGATAGGGGAGACCCAGTACTTC,CASMPDRGIGETQYF
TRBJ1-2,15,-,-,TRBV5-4,TGTGCCAGCAGCTTGGGGGGGCAGCCTAACTATGGCTACACCTTC,CASSLGGQPNYGYTF
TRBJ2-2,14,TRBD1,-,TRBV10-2,TGCGCGACCCCGGGGACAGCATACACCGGGGAGCTGTTTTTT,CATPGTAYTGELFF
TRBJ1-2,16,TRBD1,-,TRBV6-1,TGTGCCAGCAGTGCCCAAAGGACAGGACAACCCTATGGCTACACCTTC,CASSAQRTGQPYGYTF
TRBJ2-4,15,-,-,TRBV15,TGTGCCACCAGCCCTACCGGGGAGGCCAAAAACATTCAGTACTTC,CATSPTGEAKNIQYF
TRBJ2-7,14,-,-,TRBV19,TGTGCCAGTAGTATGTCCCCCGGGTCCTACGAGCAGTACTTC,CASSMSPGSYEQYF
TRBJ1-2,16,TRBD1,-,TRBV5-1,TGCGCCAGCAGTTTGGACTTTCCAGGGGGTCTTTATGGCTACACCTTC,CASSLDFPGGLYGYTF
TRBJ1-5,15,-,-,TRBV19,TGTGCCAGTAGTATGGGGGGGAAGGGCAATCAGCCCCAGCATTTT,CASSMGGKGNQPQHF
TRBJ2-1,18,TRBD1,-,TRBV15,TGTGCCACCAGCAGAACTCCTAGGACAGGGACCCTTTACAATGAGCAGTTCTTC,CATSRTPRTGTLYNEQFF
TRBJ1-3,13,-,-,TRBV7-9,TGTGCCAGCAGCCCCCACTCTGGAAACACCATATATTTT,CASSPHSGNTIYF
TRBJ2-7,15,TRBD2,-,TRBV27,TGTGCCAGCAGTTCTAGCGGGGGGGCCATCTACGAGCAGTACTTC,CASSSSGGAIYEQYF
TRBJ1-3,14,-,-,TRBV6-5,TGTGCCAGCAGTCCAGACAGAAGTGGAAACACCATATATTTT,CASSPDRSGNTIYF
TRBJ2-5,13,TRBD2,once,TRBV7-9,TGTGCCAGCAGCCCGGGAGGGGGGGAGACCCAGTACTTC,CASSPGGGETQYF
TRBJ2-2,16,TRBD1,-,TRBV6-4,TGTGCCAGCAGTGACTCCAGGCAGGGGGCAACCGGGGAGCTGTTTTTT,CASSDSRQGATGELFF
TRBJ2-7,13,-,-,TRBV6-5,TGTGCCAGCGCCCATGGTCAGGGTGTTGAGCAGTACTTC,CASAHGQGVEQYF
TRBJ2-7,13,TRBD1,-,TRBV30,TGTGCCTTTTGGGACAGTTTCTCCTACGAGCAGTACTTC,CAFWDSFSYEQYF
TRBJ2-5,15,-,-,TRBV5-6,TGTGCCAGCAGCTCCCTGGGGGACTTCCAAGAGACCCAGTACTTC,CASSSLGDFQETQYF
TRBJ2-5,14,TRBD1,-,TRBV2,TGTGCCAGCAGCTCAACAGGGGTACAAGAGACCCAGTACTTC,CASSSTGVQETQYF
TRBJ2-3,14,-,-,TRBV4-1,TGCGCCAGCAGCCAAGATCCCGCAGTCGATACGCAGTATTTT,CASSQDPAVDTQYF
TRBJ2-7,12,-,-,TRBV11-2,TGTGCCAGCAGCTTCACAGGGCTCGAGCAGTACTTC,CASSFTGLEQYF
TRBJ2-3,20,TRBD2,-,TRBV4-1,TGCGCCAGCAGCCCGGTAGGGTGGGGCGGGGGGTTAAAGTCCACAGATACGCAGTATTTT,CASSPVGWGGGLKSTDTQYF
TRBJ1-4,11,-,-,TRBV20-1,TGCAGTGCTCTGTTCGTTGAAAAACTGTTTTTT,CSALFVEKLFF
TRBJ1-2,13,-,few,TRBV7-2,TGTGCCAGCAGCTTAGACGGCGCGGTGGGCTACACCTTC,CASSLDGAVGYTF
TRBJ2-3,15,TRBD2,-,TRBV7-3,TGTGCCAGCAGCTCGACTAGCACCAGCACAGATACGCAGTATTTT,CASSSTSTSTDTQYF
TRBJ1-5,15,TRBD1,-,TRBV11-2,TGTGCCAGCAGCCCCATGACAGGGCCCAATCAGCCCCAGCATTTT,CASSPMTGPNQPQHF
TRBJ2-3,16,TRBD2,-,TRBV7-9,TGTGCCAGCAGCTGGGGGTCTAGCGGGGGCACAGATACGCAGTATTTT,CASSWGSSGGTDTQYF
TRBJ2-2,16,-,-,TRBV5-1,TGCGCCAGCAGCTTTCTCAGTGGCAGAGGTACCGGGGAGCTGTTTTTT,CASSFLSGRGTGELFF
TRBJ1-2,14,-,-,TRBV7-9,TGTGCCAGCAGCTTATTACCGAGGAACTATGGCTACACCTTC,CASSLLPRNYGYTF
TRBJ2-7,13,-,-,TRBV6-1,TGTGCCATTCAAAGGTCAGGGGCCTACGAGCAGTACTTC,CAIQRSGAYEQYF
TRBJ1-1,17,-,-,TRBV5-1,TGCGCCAGCAGCGTTGGGGGAGGGGTAGGTATGGACACTGAAGCTTTCTTT,CASSVGGGVGMDTEAFF
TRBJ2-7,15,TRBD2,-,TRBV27,TGTGCCAGCAGTGAGCTCGCCCGGACTAGTAGCGAGCAGTACTTC,CASSELARTSSEQYF
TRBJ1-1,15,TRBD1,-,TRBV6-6,TGTGCCAGCAGTTATCAGACAGGGGCCTACACTGAAGCTTTCTTT,CASSYQTGAYTEAFF
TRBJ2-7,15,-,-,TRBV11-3,TGTGCCAGCAGCCGAGGGGGCGGGGCAGCCTACGAGCAGTACTTC,CASSRGGGAAYEQYF
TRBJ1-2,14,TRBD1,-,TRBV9,TGTGCCAGCACCTCCGGGACAGGGGCCTATGGCTACACCTTC,CASTSGTGAYGYTF
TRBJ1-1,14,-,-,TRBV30,TGTGCCTGGAGGGTTTGGGGGGTGGGCACTGAAGCTTTCTTT,CAWRVWGVGTEAFF
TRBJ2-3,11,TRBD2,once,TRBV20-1,TGCAGTGCTAGACTAGCGGGGGTGCAGTATTTT,CSARLAGVQYF
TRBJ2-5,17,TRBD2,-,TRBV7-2,TGTGCCAGCAGCTCCCGATCACGGGAAGCGGGGGGGAGGACCCAGTACTTC,CASSSRSREAGGRTQYF
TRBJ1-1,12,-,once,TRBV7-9,TGTTCCAGCACAGGGCGGAACACTGAAGCTTTCTTT,CSSTGRNTEAFF
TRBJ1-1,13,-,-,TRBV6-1,TGTGCCAGCAGTGAACTTTATAACACTGAAGCTTTCTTT,CASSELYNTEAFF
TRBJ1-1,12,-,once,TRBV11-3,TGTGCCAGCAGCTCTTCGGACAGAGAAGCTTTCTTT,CASSSSDREAFF
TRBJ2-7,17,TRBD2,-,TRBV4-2,TGTGCCAGCAGCCAAGGACTAGCGGGGCGCGGAAGGTGGGAGCAGTACTTC,CASSQGLAGRGRWEQYF
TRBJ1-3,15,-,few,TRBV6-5,TGTGCCAGCAGTCAAGGGACTCGAGCTGGAAACACCATATATTTT,CASSQGTRAGNTIYF
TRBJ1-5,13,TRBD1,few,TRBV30,TGTGCCTGGGATGACAGGGCGGGGCAGCCCCAGCATTTT,CAWDDRAGQPQHF
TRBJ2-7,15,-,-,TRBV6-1,TGTGCCAGCAGTGAAAGGACAGAGTCTACCTACGAGCAGTACTTC,CASSERTESTYEQYF